Sequencing of this TCR beta chain was carried out in a study of immune evolution from preneoplasia to lung adenocarcinoma (dated by TCRdb to the early 2020s). Broadly, across the study: HLA loss of heterozygosity was observed in roughly 6.8%, 16% and 36% of AIS, MIA and ADC lesions, respectively, and was not observed in any AAH lesions. The study used immune gene expression, TCR sequencing and multiplex immunofluorescence to profile the immune contexture of lung adenocarcinoma precursors and invasive adenocarcinoma. Resected precursor lesions (AAH, AIS, MIA) and invasive adenocarcinomas were compared with paired morphologically normal lung tissue. The sample size depended on which specimens were available, not on a prior power calculation. The immune data were integrated with whole exome sequencing and methylation data obtained from the same cohort of nodules. The overall cohort comprised 53 patients with pulmonary nodules who underwent surgical resection. The TCR sequencing data were obtained from 51 patients. It was reported in the study that 90 to 120 samples were used for TCR sequencing. POLYSOLVER was used to infer Class I HLA alleles from exome data, while LOHHLA was used to detect allele-specific HLA loss.

Using the immunoSEQ hsTCRbeta Kit, TCR beta CDR3 regions were sequenced from DNA. The published analysis was carried out like this. The ImmunoSEQ Analyzer was used to analyse the TCR sequencing data. T cell clonality was defined as 1 minus Pielou's evenness, calculated on productive rearrangements. The inverse Simpson index, applied to productive templates, was used to measure T cell diversity. T cell density was TCR beta template counts normalized to usable DNA, estimated by amplifying and sequencing housekeeping genes. TCR metrics were compared across histologic stages using two-sided Kruskal-Wallis tests. TCRdb's version of the immuneACCESS table is confined to in-frame rearrangements and falls short of the full clone set. An unresolved V gene accounts for under half of the shortfall where checked; the remainder is of unknown origin. V and J calls plus clone size are reproduced from that table; the DNA served to infer D and trimming. The sample yields several thousand clones; over 80% were counted once. 2.8% of the sample comes from the top ten.

The investigation overall reported the following: The findings rested on association rather than direct causation, and larger cohorts with long-term follow-up and longitudinal biopsies were considered necessary. KRAS-mutant nodules showed the highest T cell clonality compared with EGFR-mutant or double wild-type lesions. Normal lung had the highest top T cell clone frequencies, which appeared to decline progressively from AAH through AIS, MIA and invasive adenocarcinoma. Clonality was highest in normal lung, while later-stage lesions appeared to have lower clonality but higher T cell density and diversity. Because all patients were from Japan and China, applicability to Western populations was uncertain.

Concerning this clone itself: Its specific antigen is unknown. Base qualities are missing; no much larger clone stands one base away.

Resection was performed on patients in Japan or China between the mid-2010s and the late 2010s. The histologic diagnosis of each case was independently confirmed on H&E slides by two lung cancer pathologists. Macro-dissection after pathologic assessment enriched premalignant or tumor cells for nucleic acid extraction. DNA was isolated from FFPE tissue using the AllPrep DNA/RNA FFPE Kit. The cysteine opens and the phenylalanine closes a CDR3 of 12 amino acids. Here the CDR3 DNA is all that survives: 36 bases in frame from base 1. CDR1 and CDR2 are drawn from the germline V gene: MNHNS, SASEGT. Trimming takes 7 bases from V and 1 base from J, and the germline ends sit 7 bases apart.

Sequenced input: FFPE minimally invasive lung adenocarcinoma tissue. The cell subset or site label corresponds to: micro-invasive lung adenocarcinoma (MIA). The clonotype comes from a person aged 70 to 80 with lung adenocarcinoma. The rearrangement joined TRBV6-1 to TRBJ1-1, with no confidently assigned D gene. In nucleotide form, the sequence is TGTGCCAGCACGTTGAGGAACACTGAAGCTTTCTTT. It translates to CASTLRNTEAFF.